This TCR beta chain was sequenced for a study of glioma-infiltrating T cells after dendritic cell vaccination. Fresh-frozen tumor tissue and more than two years of survival data were available for all. Germline values: CDR1 KGHSH, CDR2 LQKENI. V was trimmed by 3 bases and J by 6 bases, leaving 8 bases between them. The CDR3 covers 12 residues. Amplification used 60 V beta primers and 13 J beta primers. Clones were sequenced by immunoSEQ multiplex PCR, and TCRdb holds only the in-frame ones, with some missing. The top ten hold under 3% of the sample, which has approximately 90,000 clones, about 83% seen once.

The sequenced sample was blood, obtained before dendritic cell vaccination. This rearrangement joins TRBV18 to TRBJ1-1; D is uncertain. The clonotype was recovered from a human donor with glioblastoma. Here the CDR3 DNA reads TGTGCCAGCTCACCTACGGTCTCTGAAGCTTTCTTT. Residues: CASSPTVSEAFF.